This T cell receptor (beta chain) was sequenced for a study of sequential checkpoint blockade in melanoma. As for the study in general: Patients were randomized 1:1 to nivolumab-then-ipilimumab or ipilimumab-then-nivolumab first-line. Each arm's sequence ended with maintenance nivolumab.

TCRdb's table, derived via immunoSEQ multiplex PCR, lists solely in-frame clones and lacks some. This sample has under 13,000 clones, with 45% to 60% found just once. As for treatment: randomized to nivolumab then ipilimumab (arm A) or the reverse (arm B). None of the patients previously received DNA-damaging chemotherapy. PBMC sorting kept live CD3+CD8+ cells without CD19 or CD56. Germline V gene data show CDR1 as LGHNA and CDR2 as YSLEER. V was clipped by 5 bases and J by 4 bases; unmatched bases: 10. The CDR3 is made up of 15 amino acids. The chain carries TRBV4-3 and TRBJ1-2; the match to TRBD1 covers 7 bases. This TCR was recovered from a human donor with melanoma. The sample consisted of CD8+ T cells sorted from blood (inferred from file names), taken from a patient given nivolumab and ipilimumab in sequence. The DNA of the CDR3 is TGCGCCAGCAGCAGCGACAGGGCGGTTGCCTATGGCTACACCTTC. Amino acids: CASSSDRAVAYGYTF.